Each of the 19 T cell receptor beta chains below was sequenced from the same sample in a study of blood T cell repertoires in COVID-19 (dated by TCRdb to the early 2020s). Receptor libraries were prepared by the immunoSEQ multiplex PCR assay. TCRdb re-hosts the immuneACCESS table, in-frame sequences only. Its copies lack some clones; in the studies checked, an unresolved V gene accounts for under half of them, and the cause for the rest is not known. The sample table holds more than 150,000 clones, of which 84% were seen once. 6% to 8.5% of the sample is in the top ten clones. Sequenced sample: peripheral blood. Receptors were obtained from a human donor in a cohort sampled during active COVID-19.

The chain uses TRBV7-8 and TRBJ1-2; the D gene is possibly TRBD1 (6 bases). The CDR3 spans 17 residues. Per the germline V gene, CDR1 is SGHVS and CDR2 is FQNEAQ. The V gene lost 5 bases and the J gene lost 4 bases, with 23 bases spanning the gap. The CDR3 DNA sequence: TGTGCCAGCAGCCTCCCCCGGGACACTAAGGACCTCTATGGCTACACCTTC. Protein product: CASSLPRDTKDLYGYTF. Full variable domain (missing parts from reference TRBV7-8 and TRBJ1-2): GAGVSQSPRYKVAKRGQDVALRCDPISGHVSLFWYQQALGQGPEFLTYFQNEAQLDKSGLPSDRFFAERPEGSVSTLKIQRTQQEDSAVYLCASSLPRDTKDLYGYTFGSGTRLTVV.

The chain couples TRBV18 to TRBJ1-5; a possible D gene is TRBD1 (6 bases). Trimming stripped 5 bases from V and 4 bases from J, with 9 bases between. From germline, CDR1 is KGHSH and CDR2 LQKENI. CDR3 length equals 13 residues. The CDR3 sequence: CASSRQVNQPQHF. As DNA, the CDR3 is TGTGCCAGCTCAAGACAGGTAAATCAGCCCCAGCATTTT.

This chain links TRBV11-2 with TRBJ1-1, with a possible D match to TRBD1 (5 bases). The CDR3 is 15 amino acids. Germline V gene lookup returns CDR1 SGHAT and CDR2 FQNNGV. Trimming pared 5 bases from V and 3 bases from J, leaving 16 bases between. Written as DNA, the CDR3 is TGTGCCAGCAGCACTCGGACATTAAAGGACACTGAAGCTTTCTTT. Translated: CASSTRTLKDTEAFF.

V and J are TRBV14 and TRBJ1-2; unclear D gene. The germline V and J ends were trimmed by 1 base and 6 bases, with 9 bases remaining between them. CDR1 and CDR2 from the germline V gene are SGHDN and FVKESK. The CDR3 sequence is 13 residues long. CDR3 region: CASSQVTGNGYTF. In DNA form, the CDR3 reads TGTGCCAGCAGCCAAGTAACCGGGAATGGCTACACCTTC.

This rearrangement joins TRBV9 to TRBJ2-7, with a tentative D call TRBD2 (6 bases). The V and J ends lost 3 bases and 1 base respectively, with 14 bases between them. The CDR3 totals 15 residues. Germline assignment: CDR1 SGDLS and CDR2 YYNGEE. The CDR3 sequence: CASSAYSGDSYEQYF. In nucleotides, the CDR3 is TGTGCCAGCAGCGCATATAGCGGAGATTCCTACGAGCAGTACTTC.

This chain uses TRBV5-1 with TRBJ1-2, with D possibly matching TRBD1 (6 bases). This CDR3 comprises 16 residues. Per the germline V gene, CDR1 is SGHRS and CDR2 is YFSETQ. Trimming pared 5 bases from V and 6 bases from J, leaving 23 bases between. CDR3 coding DNA: TGCGCCAGCAGTTACACCGGGACAACCTTTACGGATGGCTACACCTTC. Translating gives CASSYTGTTFTDGYTF.

This clone came up a few times. The chain joins TRBV9 to TRBJ1-2, with a tentative D call TRBD1 (6 bases). With 4 bases removed from V and 0 bases from J, the gap between germline ends came to 10 bases. The CDR3 is 14 amino acids. Germline V gene sequence: CDR1 SGDLS, CDR2 YYNGEE. The CDR3 DNA reads as TGTGCCAGCAGCCCTCGGGACACTAACTATGGCTACACCTTC. This sequence encodes CASSPRDTNYGYTF.

The chain has TRBV7-6 and TRBJ2-1, with 11 bases that match TRBD2. Trimming cost V 5 bases and J 8 bases; bases outside gene matches: 17. CDR3 length equals 18 residues. Germline CDR1 reads SGHVS; CDR2 reads FNYEAQ. The CDR3, as DNA: TGTGCCAGCAGCCCGGGACTAGCGGAGATCCCTGTTCATGATGAGCAGTTCTTC. This sequence encodes CASSPGLAEIPVHDEQFF.

This clone was detected only once. The chain couples TRBV5-6 to TRBJ1-5; 9 bases align to TRBD1. Trimming at V came to 4 bases and at J to 7 bases, leaving 6 bases not matched to a gene. Germline V gene data show CDR1 as SGHDT and CDR2 as YYEEEE. The CDR3 has 14 residues. This CDR3 reads CASSPGTGSQPQHF. CDR3 in DNA: TGTGCCAGCAGCCCCGGGACAGGGAGCCAGCCCCAGCATTTT.

A single count supports this clone. The chain employs TRBV2 and TRBJ2-7; 11 positions match TRBD1. The J segment lost 1 base and the V segment lost 6 bases, leaving 5 bases of the junction unmatched. This CDR3 comprises 15 residues. Per the germline V gene, CDR1 is SNHLY and CDR2 is FYNNEI. CDR3 in DNA: TGTGCCAGCAGGGAGGGGACAGGGGGTTCCTACGAGCAGTACTTC. Its protein product is CASREGTGGSYEQYF.

The chain recombines TRBV24-1 with TRBJ1-5; TRBD1 might be the D (6 bases). The V end lost 6 bases, the J end lost 3 bases, and 17 bases lay between the germline ends. The CDR3 totals 16 residues. Per the germline V gene, CDR1 is KGHDR and CDR2 is SFDVKD. The CDR3 nucleotides read TGTGCCACCAGTATTACCCGGGACACCACCAATCAGCCCCAGCATTTT. This encodes CATSITRDTTNQPQHF.

The chain couples TRBV13 to TRBJ2-1, with a weak D call TRBD2 (6 bases). This CDR3 comprises 15 residues. The germline V gene has CDR1 PRHDT and CDR2 FYEKMQ (reference sequence). Trimming left V 5 bases short and J 11 bases short, with 22 bases between. Written as DNA, the CDR3 is TGTGCCAGCAGCAAACGAACGACGGGACTCGGAAAGCAGTTCTTC. Protein: CASSKRTTGLGKQFF.

The rearrangement links TRBV6-5 to TRBJ2-7, with D tentatively TRBD1 (6 bases). Trimming removed 0 bases from V and 3 bases from J, with 12 bases in between. Germline lookup yields CDR1 MNHEY and CDR2 SVGAGI. The CDR3 consists of 15 residues. The CDR3 region has the DNA TGTGCCAGCAGTTACTCCCGGGACACCAACTACGAGCAGTACTTC. It encodes CASSYSRDTNYEQYF.

The rearrangement uses TRBV18 and TRBJ2-7; TRBD1 might be the D (5 bases). Trimming stripped 3 bases from V and 2 bases from J, with 11 bases between. Germline V gives CDR1 KGHSH, CDR2 LQKENI. CDR3 length: 14 amino acids. The DNA of the CDR3 is TGTGCCAGCTCACCTGGGTCAGGGACCTACGAGCAGTACTTC. This sequence encodes CASSPGSGTYEQYF. The whole variable domain, filled in from reference TRBV18 and TRBJ2-7, reads NAGVMQNPRHLVRRRGQEARLRCSPMKGHSHVYWYRQLPEEGLKFMVYLQKENIIDESGMPKERFSAEFPKEGPSILRIQQVVRGDSAAYFCASSPGSGTYEQYFGPGTRLTVT.

This chain joins TRBV4-1 and TRBJ2-7; D gene uncertain. Between the trimmed V and J ends, which lost 1 base and 3 bases, there was a span of 19 bases. Germline V gene lookup returns CDR1 MGHRA and CDR2 YSYEKL. The CDR3 sequence is 17 residues long. The CDR3, as DNA: TGCGCCAGCAGCCAAGTAAGCGTTTCCAGCCCTGGCTACGAGCAGTACTTC. Translating gives CASSQVSVSSPGYEQYF.

V gene TRBV6-5 combines with J gene TRBJ2-1, with D perhaps matching TRBD2 (5 bases). The ends were cut back, 0 bases at V and 0 bases at J, with 9 bases in the middle. The CDR3 covers 16 residues. CDR1 and CDR2 from the germline V gene are MNHEY and SVGAGI. DNA of the CDR3: TGTGCCAGCAGTTACTCCCTAGCCCCCTCCTACAATGAGCAGTTCTTC. It translates to CASSYSLAPSYNEQFF.

The V gene is TRBV5-4, the J gene TRBJ2-5; 11 bases fit TRBD1. CDR3 size: 18 residues. Trimming removed 1 base from V and 2 bases from J; junction bases left unmatched: 10. From germline, CDR1 is SGHNT and CDR2 YYREEE (reference sequence). CDR3 loop: CASSLPDRGLGGQETQYF. The DNA for the CDR3 is TGTGCCAGCAGCTTGCCGGACAGGGGGCTAGGAGGACAAGAGACCCAGTACTTC.

The chain is built from TRBV10-3 and TRBJ1-1; possibly TRBD1 for D (6 bases). Germline-derived CDR1 and CDR2 are ENHRY and SYGVKD. Trimming pared 6 bases from V and 6 bases from J, leaving 14 bases between. The CDR3 length is 13 residues. This chain's CDR3 is CAISSDRTPEAFF. CDR3 DNA sequence: TGTGCCATCAGCTCGGACAGAACTCCTGAAGCTTTCTTT.

This chain joins TRBV5-6 and TRBJ2-7, with 10 bases identical to TRBD1. This CDR3 has 14 residues. V shed 2 bases and J 6 bases; nucleotides not matched to a gene: 5. CDR1 and CDR2 (germline): SGHDT, YYEEEE. CDR3 loop: CASSLGTGEAEQYF. The CDR3 DNA reads as TGTGCCAGCAGCTTAGGGACAGGGGAGGCCGAGCAGTACTTC.